These T cell receptor beta chains were read from a single sample in a study of T cells expressing NK-cell markers. For each CDR3 protein, TCRdb gives one entry from its re-call of the 5' RACE reads, without DNA. The specimen's table records hundreds of thousands of distinct CDR3 sequences. The sequenced material came from blood T cells: a sorted CD56 or NKG2C T cell subset, CD4+ or CD8+ T cells, or bulk PBMC T cells (not recorded which). These receptors all stem from a woman between 18 and 75 years old in good health. Both conserved end residues are part of each CDR3. The order of the fields is J gene, V gene, CDR3 protein.

J gene: TRBJ2-2
V gene: TRBV28
CDR3 protein: CASSFRQAGELFF

J gene: TRBJ1-1
V gene: TRBV7-9
CDR3 protein: CASSFGAEEAFF

J gene: TRBJ2-1
V gene: TRBV30
CDR3 protein: CACVQPAYNEQFF

J gene: TRBJ2-1
V gene: TRBV29-1
CDR3 protein: CSVDRASHNEQFF

J gene: TRBJ2-1
V gene: TRBV5-1
CDR3 protein: CASASGGPTYNEQFF

J gene: TRBJ2-1
V gene: TRBV20-1
CDR3 protein: CSATPSGGPYNEQFF

J gene: TRBJ1-4
V gene: TRBV27
CDR3 protein: CASSRSRGGNEKLFF

J gene: TRBJ1-2
V gene: TRBV6-2/TRBV6-3
CDR3 protein: CASSYPGQNGYTF

J gene: TRBJ1-1
V gene: TRBV18
CDR3 protein: CASSAPTGVDTEAFF

J gene: TRBJ2-3
V gene: TRBV20-1
CDR3 protein: CSAYSGRSTDTQYF

J gene: TRBJ2-1
V gene: TRBV3-1
CDR3 protein: CASSQDSGGGFEQFF

J gene: TRBJ1-5
V gene: TRBV18
CDR3 protein: CASSPTGIQPQHF

J gene: TRBJ1-1
V gene: TRBV12-3/TRBV12-4
CDR3 protein: CASSLIGEVNTEAFF

J gene: TRBJ1-2
V gene: TRBV12-3/TRBV12-4
CDR3 protein: CASSWDSEGGYTF

J gene: TRBJ2-7
V gene: TRBV27
CDR3 protein: CASRTGGSSYEQYF

J gene: TRBJ2-1
V gene: TRBV20-1
CDR3 protein: CSARVLSSSYNEQFF

J gene: TRBJ2-1
V gene: TRBV20-1
CDR3 protein: CSAKTPMGYNEQFF

J gene: TRBJ2-1
V gene: TRBV9
CDR3 protein: CASSVAGLAGNEQFF

J gene: TRBJ1-1
V gene: TRBV18
CDR3 protein: CASSLRRGDTEAFF

J gene: TRBJ2-1
V gene: TRBV12-3/TRBV12-4
CDR3 protein: CASSPTLRASYNEQFF

J gene: TRBJ2-3
V gene: TRBV12-3/TRBV12-4
CDR3 protein: CASSLGLAGADTQYF

J gene: TRBJ1-1
V gene: TRBV11-2
CDR3 protein: CASSSGGTALNTEAFF

J gene: TRBJ1-3
V gene: TRBV19
CDR3 protein: CASGVASGNTIYF

J gene: TRBJ2-3
V gene: TRBV30
CDR3 protein: CAWKGQGRTSDTQYF

J gene: TRBJ2-1
V gene: TRBV28
CDR3 protein: CASSLGSTSNEQFF

J gene: TRBJ2-7
V gene: TRBV19
CDR3 protein: CARPSPGTDFQLDYEQYF

J gene: TRBJ2-1
V gene: TRBV7-2
CDR3 protein: CASRPRTMYNEQFF

J gene: TRBJ1-5
V gene: TRBV6-2/TRBV6-3
CDR3 protein: CASKTGGQPQHF

J gene: TRBJ2-7
V gene: TRBV29-1
CDR3 protein: CSVYDPGLYYEQYF

J gene: TRBJ2-1
V gene: TRBV20-1
CDR3 protein: CSAIIVLRGLRERVHEQFF

J gene: TRBJ2-7
V gene: TRBV7-2
CDR3 protein: CASSYTSGTYEQYF